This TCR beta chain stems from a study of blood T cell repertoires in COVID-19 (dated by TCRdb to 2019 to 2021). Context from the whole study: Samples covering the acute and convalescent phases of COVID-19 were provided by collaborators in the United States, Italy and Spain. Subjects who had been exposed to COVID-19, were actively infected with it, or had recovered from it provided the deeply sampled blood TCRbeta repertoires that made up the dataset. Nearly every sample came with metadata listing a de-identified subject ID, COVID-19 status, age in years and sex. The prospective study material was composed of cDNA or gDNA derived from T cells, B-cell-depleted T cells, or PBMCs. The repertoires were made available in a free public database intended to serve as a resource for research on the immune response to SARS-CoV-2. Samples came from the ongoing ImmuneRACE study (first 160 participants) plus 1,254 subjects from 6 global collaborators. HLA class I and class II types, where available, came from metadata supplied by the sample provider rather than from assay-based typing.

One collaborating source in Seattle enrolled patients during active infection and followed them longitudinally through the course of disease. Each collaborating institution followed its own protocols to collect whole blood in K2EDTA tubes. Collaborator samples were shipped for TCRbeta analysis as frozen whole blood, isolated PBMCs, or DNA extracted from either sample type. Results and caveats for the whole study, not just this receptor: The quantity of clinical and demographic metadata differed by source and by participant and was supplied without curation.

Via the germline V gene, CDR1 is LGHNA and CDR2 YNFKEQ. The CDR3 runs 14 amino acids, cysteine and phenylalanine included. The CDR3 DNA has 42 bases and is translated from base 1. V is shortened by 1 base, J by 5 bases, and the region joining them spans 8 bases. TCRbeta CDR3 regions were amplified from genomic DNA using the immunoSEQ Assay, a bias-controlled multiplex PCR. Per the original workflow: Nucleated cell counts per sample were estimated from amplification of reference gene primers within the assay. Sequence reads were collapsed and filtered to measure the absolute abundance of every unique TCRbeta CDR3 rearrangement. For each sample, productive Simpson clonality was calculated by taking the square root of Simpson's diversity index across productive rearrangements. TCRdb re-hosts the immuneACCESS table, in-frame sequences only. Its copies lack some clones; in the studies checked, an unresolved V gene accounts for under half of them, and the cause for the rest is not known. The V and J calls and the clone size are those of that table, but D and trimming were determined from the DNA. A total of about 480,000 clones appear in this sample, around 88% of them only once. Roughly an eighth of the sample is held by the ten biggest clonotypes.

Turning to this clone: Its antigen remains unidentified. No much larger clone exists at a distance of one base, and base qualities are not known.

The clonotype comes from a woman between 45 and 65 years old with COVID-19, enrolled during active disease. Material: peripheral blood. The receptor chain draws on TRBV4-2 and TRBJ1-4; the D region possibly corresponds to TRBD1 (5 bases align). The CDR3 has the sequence CASSQAGKNEKLFF. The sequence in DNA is TGTGCCAGCAGCCAAGCAGGGAAAAATGAAAAACTGTTTTTT.